A single sample gave rise to the 27 T cell receptor beta chains below, sequenced in a study of blood T cell repertoires in COVID-19. TCRdb's copy holds only in-frame clones and misses some; the assay was immunoSEQ multiplex PCR. Of roughly 260,000 clones in the sample, about 88% were seen once. The sequencing input was peripheral blood. Source of these receptors: a woman aged 40 to 50 who had recovered from COVID-19.

The rearrangement links TRBV6-4 to TRBJ1-1, with D possibly TRBD1 on 5 matching bases. CDR1 and CDR2 (germline): MRHNA, SNTAGT. V shed 6 bases and J shed 4 bases, with 6 bases lying between them. The CDR3 consists of 11 residues. Here the CDR3 reads CASRQGTEAFF. The CDR3 DNA follows: TGTGCCAGCAGGCAGGGCACTGAAGCTTTCTTT.

This chain joins TRBV7-5 and TRBJ2-7; the table's D call, TRBD1, has no DNA check behind it. TRBV7-5 is a recognized pseudogene. This CDR3 has 12 residues. CDR3 sequence (DNA): TGTGCCAGAAGCTTTATCAGGCCCGAGCAGTACTTC. This codes for CARSFIRPEQYF.

The chain recombines TRBV19 with TRBJ2-1; TRBD2 aligns across 9 bases. The CDR3 is 15 residues long. The V gene end was trimmed by 8 bases and the J gene end by 7 bases; junction bases not matched to a gene: 12. Germline values: CDR1 LNHDA, CDR2 SQIVND (reference sequence). The CDR3 DNA follows: TGTGCCAGTCGTGGGACTAGCCGCTTGTGGAATGAGCAGTTCTTC. Its translation: CASRGTSRLWNEQFF.

This clone has just a few counts. The chain carries TRBV6-2 or TRBV6-3 and TRBJ2-7, with 10 bases matching TRBD1. V was clipped by 5 bases and J by 6 bases; unmatched bases: 10. The CDR3 length is 15 residues. Germline loops: CDR1 MNHEY, CDR2 SVGEGT. The CDR3 DNA follows: TGTGCCAGCAGTGGACGGGGACAGGGGTATCCCGAGCAGTACTTC. Its protein is CASSGRGQGYPEQYF.

V is TRBV16 and J is TRBJ1-2, with TRBD1 as a possible D gene (5 bases). Germline-derived CDR1 and CDR2 are KGHSY and FQNENV. This CDR3 contains 12 residues. V lost 4 bases to trimming and J lost 8 bases, with 11 bases between them. CDR3 loop: CASSPPWGGYTF. In nucleotides, the CDR3 is TGTGCCAGCAGCCCACCTTGGGGCGGCTACACCTTC.

The CDR3 sequence is CASSLGDSNTGELFF. In DNA form, the CDR3 reads TGCGCCAGCAGCTTGGGAGACTCGAACACCGGGGAGCTGTTTTTT. The chain uses TRBV5-1 and TRBJ2-2; D gene unclear. This CDR3 spans 15 amino acids. Deletions cut 0 bases from V and 0 bases from J, with 6 bases between. Per germline, CDR1 SGHRS and CDR2 YFSETQ.

The chain's CDR3 is CASSLYFDTQYF. The CDR3 region has the DNA TGTGCCAGCAGCCTATATTTCGATACGCAGTATTTT. This chain links TRBV6-6 with TRBJ2-3; D gene unclear. Trimming shortened V by 6 bases and J by 6 bases, and 10 bases separated the two germline ends. From germline, CDR1 is MNHNY and CDR2 SVGAGI (reference sequence). The CDR3 consists of 12 residues.

The chain couples TRBV11-2 to TRBJ2-3, with 7 bases matching TRBD1. The junction had 13 bases not matched to a gene; V was cut back by 2 bases and J by 2 bases. Germline V lookup: CDR1 SGHAT, CDR2 FQNNGV. CDR3 size: 18 residues. The CDR3, as DNA: TGTGCCAGCAGCTTAAAAAGACAGGGAAGGAAGTCCACAGATACGCAGTATTTT. It encodes CASSLKRQGRKSTDTQYF. The whole variable domain, remainder taken from reference TRBV11-2 and TRBJ2-3, is EAGVAQSPRYKIIEKRQSVAFWCNPISGHATLYWYQQILGQGPKLLIQFQNNGVVDDSQLPKDRFSAERLKGVDSTLKIQPAKLEDSAVYLCASSLKRQGRKSTDTQYFGPGTRLTVL.

This clone was seen a single time. The chain links TRBV30 to TRBJ1-3; D uncertain. Germline V lookup: CDR1 GTSNPN, CDR2 SVGIG (reference sequence). CDR3 length: 11 amino acids. V lost 5 bases to trimming and J lost 3 bases, with 5 bases between them. CDR3 amino acids: CAWSGGNTIYF. As DNA, the CDR3 is TGTGCCTGGTCCGGTGGAAACACCATATATTTT.

The rearrangement links TRBV5-1 to TRBJ2-1; TRBD2 matches at 11 bases. V gave up 4 bases and J gave up 6 bases; unmatched junction bases: 12. CDR1 and CDR2 (germline): SGHRS, YFSETQ. CDR3 length equals 17 residues. This CDR3 reads CASSLNSGGALSNEQFF. In nucleotides, the CDR3 is TGCGCCAGCAGCCTGAATAGCGGGGGGGCTCTTTCCAATGAGCAGTTCTTC.

This clone came up once. This chain links TRBV6-1 with TRBJ1-5; 9 bases are a match to TRBD1. The V gene's germline CDR1 is MNHNS and CDR2 SASEGT. This CDR3 has 18 amino acids. V was clipped by 0 bases and J by 3 bases; unmatched bases: 9. The CDR3 loop reads CASSEAPGNRGLNQPQHF. DNA of the CDR3: TGTGCCAGCAGTGAAGCCCCCGGGAACAGGGGGCTCAATCAGCCCCAGCATTTT.

This clone was counted many times. The rearrangement links TRBV16 to TRBJ2-1, with 7 bases that match TRBD1. This CDR3 contains 15 residues. J gave up 5 bases and V 1 base, and 5 bases lay outside the gene matches. Germline values: CDR1 KGHSY, CDR2 FQNENV. Here the CDR3 DNA reads TGTGCCAGCAGCCAATTAGATGGGACAGACAATGAGCAGTTCTTC. Its translation is CASSQLDGTDNEQFF.

The chain links TRBV11-3 to TRBJ2-7; TRBD1 matches at 9 bases. This CDR3 contains 14 residues. Looked up from germline, CDR1 is SGHNT and CDR2 is YENEEA. V dropped 3 bases and J dropped 4; count of bases not matched to a gene: 4. In DNA form, the CDR3 reads TGTGCCAGCAGCTTGGGGGGACAGGGTTACGAGCAGTACTTC. This gives the protein CASSLGGQGYEQYF.

The V and J genes are TRBV6-2 or TRBV6-3 and TRBJ2-1; 11 bases map to TRBD2. Trimming took 6 bases from V and 7 from J; bases not matched to a gene: 14. This CDR3 spans 17 amino acids. Germline V lookup: CDR1 MNHEY, CDR2 SVGEGT. The CDR3 is CASSQRLAGIGENEQFF. For the CDR3, the DNA is TGTGCCAGCAGCCAGAGACTAGCGGGGATTGGGGAGAATGAGCAGTTCTTC.

V is TRBV19 and J is TRBJ1-5; 11 bases match TRBD1. CDR3 length: 15 residues. CDR1 is LNHDA, CDR2 SQIVND, per germline (reference sequence). V was clipped by 1 base and J by 5 bases; unmatched bases: 1. CDR3 coding DNA: TGTGCCAGTAGTATAGGGGACAGGGGGTATCAGCCCCAGCATTTT. Protein product: CASSIGDRGYQPQHF.

The chain recombines TRBV4-1 with TRBJ2-2, with 12 bases matching TRBD2. The V and J ends lost 4 bases and 6 bases, in that order; junction bases with no gene match: 15. In germline, CDR1 is MGHRA, CDR2 YSYEKL. The CDR3 has 19 residues. CDR3 DNA sequence: TGCGCCAGCAGCCGCGACAGGGATCGGACTAGCGGGAAGGCCGGGGAGCTGTTTTTT. Its protein product is CASSRDRDRTSGKAGELFF.

This clone was detected only once. This sequence joins TRBV6-1 and TRBJ1-2; perhaps TRBD1 as D (5 bases). Germline loops: CDR1 MNHNS, CDR2 SASEGT. The CDR3 contains 14 residues. Deletions cut 1 base from V and 8 bases from J, with 14 bases between. This chain's CDR3 is CASSEGGGSEGYTF. CDR3 nucleotides: TGTGCCAGCAGTGAAGGGGGCGGCTCGGAAGGCTACACCTTC.

The V gene is TRBV18, the J gene TRBJ1-4; 7 positions match TRBD1. V gave up 8 bases and J gave up 3 bases; unmatched junction bases: 3. Germline V gene data show CDR1 as KGHSH and CDR2 as LQKENI. This CDR3 is 13 amino acids long. The DNA of the CDR3 is TGTGCCAGCCGACAGGGTCCTAATGAAAAACTGTTTTTT. The encoded protein is CASRQGPNEKLFF.

J is TRBJ1-2 and V is TRBV28, with D perhaps TRBD1 (5 bases). V was clipped by 4 bases and J by 4 bases, with 16 bases between them. Germline values: CDR1 MDHEN, CDR2 SYDVKM. The CDR3 is 15 amino acids. The CDR3 DNA reads as TGTGCCAGCAGTTCCCCGTCAGGGCCCAGCTATGGCTACACCTTC. The encoded protein is CASSSPSGPSYGYTF.

This rearrangement joins TRBV11-3 to TRBJ2-1; TRBD2 aligns across 12 bases. This CDR3 spans 17 amino acids. From germline, CDR1 is SGHNT and CDR2 YENEEA. V lost 1 base to trimming and J lost 10 bases; unmatched junction nucleotides: 11. CDR3 in amino acids: CASSLVRLAGAYREQFF. In DNA form, the CDR3 reads TGTGCCAGCAGCTTAGTCCGACTAGCGGGAGCGTATCGGGAGCAGTTCTTC.

This clone was counted between two and nine times. The V and J genes are TRBV7-2 and TRBJ2-2, with a tentative D call TRBD2 (6 bases). The CDR3 runs 15 residues. Trimming removed 3 bases at V and 6 bases at J, with 14 bases between. Germline CDR1 is SGHTA and CDR2 is FQGNSA. The CDR3 is CASSFAGRMPGELFF. In DNA, the CDR3 is TGTGCCAGCAGCTTTGCCGGGAGAATGCCCGGGGAGCTGTTTTTT.

This clone appeared once. This chain links TRBV11-2 with TRBJ2-3; 7 positions match TRBD2. CDR1 SGHAT and CDR2 FQNNGV come from the germline V gene. J was trimmed by 5 bases and V by 3 bases; bases with no gene match: 8. This CDR3 has 15 amino acids. The CDR3 sequence is CASSLQRLAGDTQYF. CDR3 DNA: TGTGCCAGCAGCTTGCAAAGACTAGCTGGAGATACGCAGTATTTT.

This clone was seen a single time. The same CDR3 can be traced to other DNA sequences in this sample. The V gene is TRBV19, the J gene TRBJ2-7; D possibly corresponds to TRBD1 (6 bases). Deletions cut 1 base from V and 4 bases from J, with 8 bases between. Looked up from germline, CDR1 is LNHDA and CDR2 is SQIVND (reference sequence). CDR3 size: 13 residues. The CDR3 DNA is TGTGCCAGTAGTATAGTTACAGGGTACGAGCAGTACTTC. It is translated as CASSIVTGYEQYF.

J is TRBJ1-1 and V is TRBV5-4; 9 nucleotides line up with TRBD1. The ends lost 0 bases at V and 12 bases at J; junction bases unmatched: 3. The germline V gene has CDR1 SGHNT and CDR2 YYREEE (reference sequence). The CDR3 runs to 12 residues. The CDR3 DNA reads as TGTGCCAGCAGCTTGGAGGGACAGGGAACTTTCTTT. Its protein is CASSLEGQGTFF.

V usage is TRBV9 and J usage is TRBJ1-4, with D possibly matching TRBD1 (6 bases). The CDR3 spans 17 residues. The germline V gene has CDR1 SGDLS and CDR2 YYNGEE. V dropped 0 bases and J dropped 8 bases, with 20 bases sitting between them. The CDR3: CASSVAARAGGDEKLFF. The CDR3 DNA reads TGTGCCAGCAGCGTAGCGGCCCGAGCGGGGGGCGACGAAAAACTGTTTTTT.

This chain links TRBV6-5 with TRBJ2-3; 7 bases agree with TRBD2. The CDR3 consists of 15 residues. Germline CDR1 MNHEY, CDR2 SVGAGI. Unmatched junction bases numbered 2, after V lost 2 bases and J lost 0 bases. In DNA, the CDR3 is TGTGCCAGCAGTTACCGGGGAGGGAGCACAGATACGCAGTATTTT. Its translation is CASSYRGGSTDTQYF.

The table lists this clone with a few counts. The chain recombines TRBV7-9 with TRBJ2-7; a weak D match, TRBD1 (6 bases). V lost 2 bases and J lost 2, with 13 bases in between. The CDR3 loop spans 15 amino acids. Germline V CDR1 and CDR2: SEHNR, FQNEAQ (reference sequence). CDR3 region: CASSLTGSRPYEQYF. DNA for the CDR3: TGTGCCAGCAGCTTAACAGGGAGCAGACCCTACGAGCAGTACTTC. Drawing the rest from reference TRBV7-9 and TRBJ2-7, the complete variable domain is DTGVSQNPRHKITKRGQNVTFRCDPISEHNRLYWYRQTLGQGPEFLTYFQNEAQLEKSRLLSDRFSAERPKGSFSTLEIQRTEQGDSAMYLCASSLTGSRPYEQYFGPGTRLTVT.